The 5 T cell receptor beta chains below come from one sample, sequenced in a study of CDR3 diversity in severe acne. From the PCR reads, TCRdb called clonotypes with MiXCR, one entry per CDR3 protein. The repertoire holds more than 80,000 distinct CDR3 sequences, with approximately 49% as singletons. The sample consisted of blood. These receptors originate from a male donor with severe acne vulgaris.

V gene TRBV2 combines with J gene TRBJ2-7, with 8 bases identical to TRBD1. Per germline, CDR1 SNHLY and CDR2 FYNNEI. CDR3 length equals 12 residues. The CDR3 spells CASSDLQGALAV. CDR3 sequence (DNA): TGTGCCAGCAGTGATCTTCAGGGGGCCCTCGCTGTC.

The chain carries TRBV7-9 and TRBJ2-3, with D perhaps TRBD2 (5 bases). Germline V lookup: CDR1 SEHNR, CDR2 FQNEAQ (reference sequence). The V end was cut by 6 bases, the J end by 1 base, with 11 bases between. The CDR3 extends over 14 amino acids. The CDR3 DNA reads as TGTGCCAGCAGGGGAAACGGGGGCACAGATACGCAGTATTTT. This encodes CASRGNGGTDTQYF.

The rearrangement uses TRBV20-1 and TRBJ2-7; 10 bases line up with TRBD2. V trimming: 0 bases; J trimming: 3 bases; junction bases outside the gene matches: 5. Germline CDR1 and CDR2: DFQATT and SNEGSKA (reference sequence). This CDR3 contains 15 residues. CDR3 in DNA: TGCAGTGCTAGAGATCTCGCTAGCGGGAGCTACGAGCAGTACTTC. It codes for CSARDLASGSYEQYF.

This clonotype was seen only a few times. The chain combines TRBV29-1 with TRBJ1-2; TRBD1 might be the D (6 bases). V was trimmed by 6 bases and J by 4 bases, leaving 18 bases between them. The CDR3 runs 14 residues. The germline CDR1 and CDR2 sequences are SQVTM and ANQGSEA. DNA of the CDR3: TGCAGCGTCACAGGGCTCTCCGGCGGCTATGGCTACACCTTC. Translating gives CSVTGLSGGYGYTF.

This sequence joins TRBV7-8 and TRBJ2-3; TRBD2 agrees at 12 bases. Germline values: CDR1 SGHVS, CDR2 FQNEAQ. The CDR3 totals 16 residues. The J segment lost 4 bases and the V segment lost 7 bases, leaving 9 bases of the junction unmatched. Here the CDR3 reads CASTTALAGGPDTQYF. The CDR3 coding sequence is TGTGCCAGCACTACGGCGCTAGCGGGAGGGCCAGATACGCAGTATTTT.